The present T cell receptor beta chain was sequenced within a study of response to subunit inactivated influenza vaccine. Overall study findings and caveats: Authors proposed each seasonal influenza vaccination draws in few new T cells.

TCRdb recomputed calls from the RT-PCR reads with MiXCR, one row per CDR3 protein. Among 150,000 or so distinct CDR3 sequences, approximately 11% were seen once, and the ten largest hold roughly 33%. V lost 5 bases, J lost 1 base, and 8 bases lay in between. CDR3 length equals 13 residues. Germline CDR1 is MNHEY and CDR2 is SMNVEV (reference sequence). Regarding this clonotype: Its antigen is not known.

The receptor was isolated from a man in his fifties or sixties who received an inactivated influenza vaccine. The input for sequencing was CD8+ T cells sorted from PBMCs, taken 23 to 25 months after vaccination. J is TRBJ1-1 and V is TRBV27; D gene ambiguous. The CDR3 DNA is TGTGCCAGCAGTCCGCGGGAGAACACTGAAGCTTTCTTT. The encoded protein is CASSPRENTEAFF.